This record looks at one T cell receptor (beta chain) sequence and its context. The record originates from a study of CD4 T cell repertoires in COVID-19. Generated by immunoSEQ multiplex PCR, the TCRdb table keeps only in-frame clones and is missing some. Among around 25,000 clones, about 93% were seen once, and the ten largest hold 0.66%. From germline, CDR1 is LNHDA and CDR2 SQIVND (reference sequence). This CDR3 is 15 amino acids long. With V trimmed by 7 bases and J by 7 bases, 12 bases remained unmatched. These memory T cells were uncultured and sequenced directly after ex vivo isolation. This clonotype originated in a human donor who had COVID-19. The starting material was circulating follicular helper CD4+ T cells (cTfh) from blood, obtained before the COVID-19 pandemic. The chain couples TRBV19 to TRBJ1-2; 10 nucleotides line up with TRBD1. As DNA, the CDR3 is TGTGCCAGTACCCCGGGACAGGGGTCCGGGGGTGGCTACACCTTC. It is translated as CASTPGQGSGGGYTF.